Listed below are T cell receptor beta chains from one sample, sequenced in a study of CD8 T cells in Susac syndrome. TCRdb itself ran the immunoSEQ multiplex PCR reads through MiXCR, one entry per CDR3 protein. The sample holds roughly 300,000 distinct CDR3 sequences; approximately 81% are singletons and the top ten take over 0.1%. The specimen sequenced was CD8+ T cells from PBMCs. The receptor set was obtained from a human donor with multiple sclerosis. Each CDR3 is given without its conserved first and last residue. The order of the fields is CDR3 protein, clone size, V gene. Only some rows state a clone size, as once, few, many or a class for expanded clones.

CDR3 protein: ASSRLAGNINEQF; clone size: NA; V gene: TRBV19
CDR3 protein: ASSLGREGYEQY; clone size: few; V gene: TRBV27
CDR3 protein: ASSYEGLYGYNEQF; clone size: once; V gene: TRBV6-2/TRBV6-3
CDR3 protein: ASSYSRHTYEQY; clone size: NA; V gene: TRBV6-2/TRBV6-3
CDR3 protein: ASSFSELSSYEQY; clone size: NA; V gene: TRBV7-9
CDR3 protein: ASTPGLTTGELF; clone size: NA; V gene: TRBV6-1
CDR3 protein: ASSPTGGDEKLF; clone size: once; V gene: TRBV7-9
CDR3 protein: ASSLSGAGHEQY; clone size: once; V gene: TRBV27
CDR3 protein: ASSLDWFDNLTEAF; clone size: NA; V gene: TRBV28
CDR3 protein: ASSPGTSGRSETQY; clone size: NA; V gene: TRBV27
CDR3 protein: AISFWDPKSSGNTIY; clone size: NA; V gene: TRBV10-3
CDR3 protein: ASSLLGGTEAF; clone size: NA; V gene: TRBV28
CDR3 protein: ASSLGDTYTGELF; clone size: NA; V gene: TRBV9
CDR3 protein: ASSTERERTYNEQF; clone size: NA; V gene: TRBV28
CDR3 protein: SAWRGYNEQF; clone size: once; V gene: TRBV20-1
CDR3 protein: ASSHGTGSPNYEQY; clone size: NA; V gene: TRBV12-3/TRBV12-4
CDR3 protein: ASSEFSGTSSYNEQF; clone size: NA; V gene: TRBV10-1
CDR3 protein: ASMAPWGGSPLH; clone size: NA; V gene: TRBV2
CDR3 protein: ASSSGLAAHTGELF; clone size: NA; V gene: TRBV19
CDR3 protein: ASSLESRRGEEAF; clone size: NA; V gene: TRBV5-4
CDR3 protein: ASRKGAGNSYNEQF; clone size: NA; V gene: TRBV27
CDR3 protein: ASSFHVGRGDYEQY; clone size: NA; V gene: TRBV28
CDR3 protein: ASILTVWGDSGNTIY; clone size: NA; V gene: TRBV21-1
CDR3 protein: ASSLESDYTGELF; clone size: NA; V gene: TRBV12-3/TRBV12-4
CDR3 protein: SASTEGIYGYT; clone size: NA; V gene: TRBV20-1
CDR3 protein: ASSFSGSNNYGYT; clone size: NA; V gene: TRBV5-1
CDR3 protein: ASSLRGEGTEAF; clone size: NA; V gene: TRBV28
CDR3 protein: ASSSDSMGEDTQY; clone size: NA; V gene: TRBV27
CDR3 protein: ASSQPPYEQY; clone size: NA; V gene: TRBV4-1
CDR3 protein: ASSLAQGRVNTGELF; clone size: NA; V gene: TRBV7-7
CDR3 protein: ASSHAEGNEQF; clone size: NA; V gene: TRBV6-2/TRBV6-3
CDR3 protein: ASSPLGRGHEAF; clone size: NA; V gene: TRBV19
CDR3 protein: ASSQDSNNEQF; clone size: NA; V gene: TRBV14
CDR3 protein: ASSLRQSSYEQY; clone size: NA; V gene: TRBV27
CDR3 protein: ASSFTDYGYT; clone size: once; V gene: TRBV7-2
CDR3 protein: ASSPPKPGTGGVYGYT; clone size: once; V gene: TRBV18
CDR3 protein: ASSHPVRSGANVLT; clone size: NA; V gene: TRBV7-9
CDR3 protein: ASSQVPSSGSGYEQF; clone size: NA; V gene: TRBV4-1
CDR3 protein: SVWFPGETQY; clone size: NA; V gene: TRBV29-1
CDR3 protein: ASAWTSGRPSSYNEQF; clone size: NA; V gene: TRBV19
CDR3 protein: ASSLAGRVSSYEQY; clone size: NA; V gene: TRBV11-2
CDR3 protein: ASRGGHEQY; clone size: few; V gene: TRBV6-2/TRBV6-3
CDR3 protein: ASSVPRSGRQDNYEQY; clone size: few; V gene: TRBV6-5
CDR3 protein: ASSSGTSVYNEQF; clone size: once; V gene: TRBV27
CDR3 protein: ASSSGGEFAYNEQF; clone size: NA; V gene: TRBV28
CDR3 protein: ASSLSPGTGIRNEQF; clone size: NA; V gene: TRBV27
CDR3 protein: ASSYGDKTLAKNIQY; clone size: NA; V gene: TRBV12-3/TRBV12-4
CDR3 protein: AIKEGIFSYEQY; clone size: NA; V gene: TRBV10-3
CDR3 protein: AWSVDVNTEAF; clone size: once; V gene: TRBV30
CDR3 protein: ATRLRTPNTEAF; clone size: NA; V gene: TRBV6-1
CDR3 protein: ASSHGGSFAYEQY; clone size: NA; V gene: TRBV12-3/TRBV12-4
CDR3 protein: ASSLPTWGTEAF; clone size: NA; V gene: TRBV28
CDR3 protein: ASSLVPAGAQTQY; clone size: NA; V gene: TRBV11-3
CDR3 protein: ASSWREPWNSPLH; clone size: once; V gene: TRBV5-1
CDR3 protein: ASTEGGGWGYT; clone size: NA; V gene: TRBV6-1